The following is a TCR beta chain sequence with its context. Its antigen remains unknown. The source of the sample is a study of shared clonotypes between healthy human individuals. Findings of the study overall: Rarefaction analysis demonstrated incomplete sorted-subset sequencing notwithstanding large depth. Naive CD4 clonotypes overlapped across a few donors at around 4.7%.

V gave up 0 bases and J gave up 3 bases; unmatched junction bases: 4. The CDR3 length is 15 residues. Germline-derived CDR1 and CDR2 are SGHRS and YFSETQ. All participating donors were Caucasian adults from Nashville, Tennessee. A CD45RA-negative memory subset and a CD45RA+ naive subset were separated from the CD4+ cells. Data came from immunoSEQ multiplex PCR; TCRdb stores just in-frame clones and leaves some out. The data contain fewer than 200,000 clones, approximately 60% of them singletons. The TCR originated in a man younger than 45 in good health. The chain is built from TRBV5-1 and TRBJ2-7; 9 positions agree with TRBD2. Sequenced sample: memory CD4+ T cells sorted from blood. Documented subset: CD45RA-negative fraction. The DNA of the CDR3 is TGCGCCAGCAGCTTGGGACTAGCGGACAACTACGAGCAGTACTTC. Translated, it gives CASSLGLADNYEQYF.